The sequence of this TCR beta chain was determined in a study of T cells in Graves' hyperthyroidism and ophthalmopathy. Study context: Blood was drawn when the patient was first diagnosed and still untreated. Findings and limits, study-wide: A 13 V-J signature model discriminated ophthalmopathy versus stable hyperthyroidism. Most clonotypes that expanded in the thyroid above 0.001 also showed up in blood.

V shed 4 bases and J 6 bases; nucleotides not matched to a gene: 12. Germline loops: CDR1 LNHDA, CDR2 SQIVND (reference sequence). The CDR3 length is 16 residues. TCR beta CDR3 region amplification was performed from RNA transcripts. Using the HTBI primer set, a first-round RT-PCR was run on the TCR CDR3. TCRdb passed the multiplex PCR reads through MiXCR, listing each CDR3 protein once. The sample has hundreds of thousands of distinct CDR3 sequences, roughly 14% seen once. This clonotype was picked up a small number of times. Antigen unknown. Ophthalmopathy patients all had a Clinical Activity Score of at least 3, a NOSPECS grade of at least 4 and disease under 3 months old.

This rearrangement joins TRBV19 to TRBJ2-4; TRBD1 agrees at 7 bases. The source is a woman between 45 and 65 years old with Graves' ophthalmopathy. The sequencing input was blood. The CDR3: CASSKPSGQFGNIQYF. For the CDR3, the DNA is TGTGCCAGTAGTAAACCATCGGGACAGTTTGGAAACATTCAGTACTTC.